This T cell receptor beta chain was sequenced in a study of radiotherapy plus CTLA-4 blockade in lung cancer. Turning to the study itself: Objective responses were seen in about a sixth of patients, disease control in more than 30%.

Assay: immunoSEQ multiplex PCR; the TCRdb copy retains only in-frame clones and omits some. The table has 55,000 to 80,000 clones, around three quarters seen once. With V trimmed by 0 bases and J by 3 bases, 8 bases remained unmatched. The CDR3 covers 17 residues. Germline CDR1 reads SGHNT; CDR2 reads YYREEE (reference sequence). In regard to this clone: Its antigen is undetermined.

Study-wide findings and caveats: Peripheral blood showed expansion of tumor-derived TCR clones after radiotherapy and ipilimumab.

The input for sequencing was peripheral blood, taken from a patient treated with radiotherapy plus ipilimumab. The chain couples TRBV5-4 to TRBJ1-3, with 8 bases that match TRBD1. The sequence came from a human donor with non-small cell lung cancer who had a complete response to radiotherapy plus ipilimumab. CDR3 nucleotide sequence: TGTGCCAGCAGCTTGGTTCCCACAGGGGGAGATGGAAACACCATATATTTT. Translating it yields CASSLVPTGGDGNTIYF.